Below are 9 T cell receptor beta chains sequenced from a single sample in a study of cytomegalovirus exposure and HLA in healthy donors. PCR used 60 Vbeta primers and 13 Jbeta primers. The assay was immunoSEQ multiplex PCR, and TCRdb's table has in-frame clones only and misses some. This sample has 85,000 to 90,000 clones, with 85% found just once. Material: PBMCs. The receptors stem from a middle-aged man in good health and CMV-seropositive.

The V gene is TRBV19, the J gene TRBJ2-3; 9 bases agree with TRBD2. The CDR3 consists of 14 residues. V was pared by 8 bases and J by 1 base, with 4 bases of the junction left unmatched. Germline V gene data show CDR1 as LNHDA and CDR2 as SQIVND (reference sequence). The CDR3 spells CASGSGGGTDTQYF. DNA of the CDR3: TGTGCCAGTGGTAGCGGGGGCGGCACAGATACGCAGTATTTT.

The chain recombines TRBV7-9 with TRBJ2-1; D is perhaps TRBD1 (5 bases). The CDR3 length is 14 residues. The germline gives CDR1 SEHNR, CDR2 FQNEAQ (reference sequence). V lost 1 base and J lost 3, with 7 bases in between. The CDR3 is CASSLGQGYNEQFF. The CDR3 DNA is TGTGCCAGCAGCTTAGGTCAGGGCTACAATGAGCAGTTCTTC.

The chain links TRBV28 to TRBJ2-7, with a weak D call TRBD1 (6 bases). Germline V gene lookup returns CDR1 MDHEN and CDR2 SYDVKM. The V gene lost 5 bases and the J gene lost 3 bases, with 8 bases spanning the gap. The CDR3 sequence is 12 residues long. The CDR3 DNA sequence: TGTGCCAGCAGTACAGGGATCTACGAGCAGTACTTC. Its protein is CASSTGIYEQYF.

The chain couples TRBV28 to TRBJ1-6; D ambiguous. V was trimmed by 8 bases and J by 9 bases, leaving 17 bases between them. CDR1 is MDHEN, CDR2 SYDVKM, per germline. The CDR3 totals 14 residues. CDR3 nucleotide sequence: TGTGCCAGCCTCTATGGGCCATCGGTTTCACCCCTCCACTTT. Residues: CASLYGPSVSPLHF.

The CDR3 DNA reads TGTGCCAGCAGCTTTCGGGCTAGCGGGATGGAGACCCAGTACTTC. It encodes CASSFRASGMETQYF. The J gene is TRBJ2-5, the V gene TRBV7-9, with 9 bases identical to TRBD2. CDR3 size: 15 residues. The trim removed 3 bases at V and 5 bases at J, leaving 7 bases unmatched. Germline V lookup: CDR1 SEHNR, CDR2 FQNEAQ (reference sequence).

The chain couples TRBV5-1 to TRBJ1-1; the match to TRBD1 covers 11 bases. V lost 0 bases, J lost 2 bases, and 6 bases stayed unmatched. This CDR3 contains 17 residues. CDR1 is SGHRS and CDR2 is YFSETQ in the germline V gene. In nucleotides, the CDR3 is TGCGCCAGCAGCTTGGGGAGGGACAGGGGGATCAACACTGAAGCTTTCTTT. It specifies CASSLGRDRGINTEAFF.

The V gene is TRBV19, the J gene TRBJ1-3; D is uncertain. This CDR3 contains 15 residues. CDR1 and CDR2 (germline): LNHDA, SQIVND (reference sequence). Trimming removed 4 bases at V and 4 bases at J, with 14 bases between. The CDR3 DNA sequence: TGTGCCAGTAGTACGCCTGGAGCGGGGGGAAACACCATATATTTT. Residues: CASSTPGAGGNTIYF.

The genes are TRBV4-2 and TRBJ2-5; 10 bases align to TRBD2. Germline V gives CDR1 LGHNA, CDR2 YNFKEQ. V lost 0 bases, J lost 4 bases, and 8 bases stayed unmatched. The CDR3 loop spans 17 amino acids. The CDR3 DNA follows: TGTGCCAGCAGCCAAGATCCCCCCAGCGGGAGGGCAGAGACCCAGTACTTC. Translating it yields CASSQDPPSGRAETQYF.

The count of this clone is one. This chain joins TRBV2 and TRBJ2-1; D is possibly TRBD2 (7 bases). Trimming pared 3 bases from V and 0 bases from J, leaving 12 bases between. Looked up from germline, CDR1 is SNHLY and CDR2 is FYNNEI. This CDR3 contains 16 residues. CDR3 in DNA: TGTGCCAGCAGTGATCAGGGAGGGGGCTCCTACAATGAGCAGTTCTTC. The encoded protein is CASSDQGGGSYNEQFF.